This T cell receptor beta chain derives from a study of circulating tumor DNA in untreated peripheral T-cell lymphoma. Study-wide findings and caveats: Baseline tissues yielded approximately 82% and baseline serum under 70% tumor-specific clonotype detection.

CDR1 is MDHEN, CDR2 SYDVKM, per germline. This CDR3 region has 15 residues. Trimming cost V 6 bases and J 1 base, with 15 bases left between them. TCRdb's copy holds only in-frame clones and misses some; the assay was immunoSEQ multiplex PCR. This table holds 6,000 to 8,000 clones, about 76% found once. Concerning this clone itself: Antigen: not known.

Before treatment, baseline tumor tissue was collected for sequencing. This clonotype originated in a human donor with peripheral T-cell lymphoma. The chain has TRBV28 and TRBJ1-1; no firm D call. Sequencing used tumor tissue. CDR3 coding DNA: TGTGCCAGCAGCCTCCACGCAGTGAAGAACACTGAAGCTTTCTTT. Translated, it gives CASSLHAVKNTEAFF.